Each of the 15 T cell receptor beta chains below was sequenced from the same sample in a study of response to subunit inactivated influenza vaccine. TCRdb reprocessed the RT-PCR reads with MiXCR, giving one entry per CDR3 protein. The sample lists roughly 170,000 distinct CDR3 sequences, around 8.8% occurring once. Sample: non-naive T cells sorted from PBMCs, taken on the day of vaccination. These receptors originate from a man aged 50-60 years who received an inactivated influenza vaccine.

The V call is TRBV30, the J call TRBJ2-1; D tentatively reads TRBD1 or TRBD2 (5 bases each). In germline, CDR1 is GTSNPN, CDR2 SVGIG (reference sequence). This CDR3 is 13 amino acids long. V lost 2 bases to trimming and J lost 6 bases, with 11 bases between them. The CDR3 loop is CAWSTGTGNEQFF. The CDR3 DNA follows: TGTGCCTGGAGTACCGGGACGGGCAATGAGCAGTTCTTC.

This clonotype was observed a few times. The chain couples TRBV9 to TRBJ1-3, with TRBD1 as a possible D gene (6 bases). The V end lost 3 bases, the J end lost 11 bases, and 18 bases lay between the germline ends. Germline-derived CDR1 and CDR2 are SGDLS and YYNGEE. The CDR3 spans 14 residues. The CDR3 loop reads CASSATSTGFSIYF. Written as DNA, the CDR3 is TGTGCCAGCAGCGCAACCTCGACAGGATTCTCCATATATTTT.

Ten or more counts support this clonotype. The chain is built from TRBV20-1 and TRBJ1-4; no definite D call. The CDR3 length is 16 residues. Per germline, CDR1 DFQATT and CDR2 SNEGSKA (reference sequence). V was trimmed by 0 bases and J by 2 bases, leaving 13 bases between them. Here the CDR3 reads CSARDIMSGTNEKLFF. The CDR3 nucleotides are TGCAGTGCTAGAGATATTATGTCCGGCACTAATGAAAAACTGTTTTTT.

Ten or more counts support this clonotype. The genes are TRBV2 and TRBJ2-1; D is possibly TRBD2 (6 bases). CDR3 length: 15 residues. Germline V lookup: CDR1 SNHLY, CDR2 FYNNEI. V lost 1 base and J lost 5, with 12 bases in between. The CDR3 nucleotides read TGTGCCAGCAGTGAAGGCCTAGCGCTTAACAATGAGCAGTTCTTC. As protein: CASSEGLALNNEQFF.

This clonotype has a count of ten or more. This sequence joins TRBV7-8 and TRBJ2-3; D uncertain. CDR1 and CDR2 from the germline V gene are SGHVS and FQNEAQ. V was pared by 3 bases and J by 0 bases, with 13 bases between. This CDR3 has 16 amino acids. CDR3: CASSFGGFHSTDTQYF. DNA of the CDR3: TGTGCCAGCAGCTTCGGTGGTTTTCATAGCACAGATACGCAGTATTTT. Combining the CDR3 with reference TRBV7-8 and TRBJ2-3 gives the whole variable domain GAGVSQSPRYKVAKRGQDVALRCDPISGHVSLFWYQQALGQGPEFLTYFQNEAQLDKSGLPSDRFFAERPEGSVSTLKIQRTQQEDSAVYLCASSFGGFHSTDTQYFGPGTRLTVL.

This clonotype has a count of ten or more. The chain has TRBV5-1 and TRBJ2-1; a possible D gene is TRBD2 (5 bases). The CDR3 covers 15 residues. Germline V gives CDR1 SGHRS, CDR2 YFSETQ. V lost 4 bases, J lost 4 bases, and 15 bases lay in between. The CDR3 nucleotides read TGCGCCAGCAGCCCCCGTCTAGCAGCTTACAATGAGCAGTTCTTC. Its translation: CASSPRLAAYNEQFF.

This clonotype was recorded many times. The V gene is TRBV20-1, the J gene TRBJ2-7; D is possibly TRBD1 (6 bases). Between the trimmed V and J ends, which lost 6 bases and 3 bases, there was a span of 15 bases. Germline CDR1 reads DFQATT; CDR2 reads SNEGSKA (reference sequence). The CDR3 extends over 13 amino acids. The CDR3 protein is CSAAGTQDYEQYF. The CDR3 coding sequence is TGCAGTGCCGCCGGGACACAAGACTACGAGCAGTACTTC.

In regard to this clonotype: The germline gene is not matched at one end of the junction; a read error may be the cause. The genes are TRBV5-1 and TRBJ2-3, with TRBD2 matching over 10 bases. Germline V gene lookup returns CDR1 SGHRS and CDR2 YFSETQ. The CDR3 totals 14 residues. The chain's CDR3 is CTSSLILAGDTQYF. CDR3 bases: TGCACCAGCAGCTTAATACTAGCGGGGGATACGCAGTATTTT.

The chain links TRBV25-1 to TRBJ1-1; D possibly corresponds to TRBD1 (5 bases). CDR1 and CDR2 (germline): MGHDK, SYGVNS. The CDR3 length is 15 residues. The V end was cut by 2 bases, the J end by 1 base, with 11 bases between. In DNA form, the CDR3 reads TGTGCCAGCAGTGAAGTGGGACCGCAGAACACTGAAGCTTTCTTT. As protein: CASSEVGPQNTEAFF.

Of note for this clonotype: This may be a read error: a much more frequent sequence differs by one nucleotide. The J gene is TRBJ2-1, the V gene TRBV15; 7 bases line up with TRBD1. Germline-derived CDR1 and CDR2 are LNHNV and YYDKDF (reference sequence). This CDR3 contains 15 residues. The CDR3 protein is CATSETGAPYNERFF. CDR3 sequence (DNA): TGTGCCACCAGCGAAACAGGGGCACCCTACAATGAGCGGTTCTTC.

This clonotype was seen only a few times. V gene TRBV27 combines with J gene TRBJ2-1; D is unclear. Trimming took 9 bases from V and 8 from J, leaving 14 bases between them. CDR3 length equals 12 residues. Germline CDR1 is MNHEY and CDR2 is SMNVEV (reference sequence). CDR3 residues: CASPLRPHEQFF. In DNA, the CDR3 is TGTGCCAGTCCGTTAAGGCCTCATGAGCAGTTCTTC.

This clonotype was seen many times. The rearrangement joins TRBV5-1 to TRBJ2-7, with D unresolved. The CDR3 runs 15 residues. V shed 0 bases and J shed 0 bases, with 10 bases lying between them. Germline V gives CDR1 SGHRS, CDR2 YFSETQ. This CDR3 reads CASSLGGWDSYEQYF. CDR3 DNA: TGCGCCAGCAGCTTGGGCGGCTGGGACTCCTACGAGCAGTACTTC.

The chain has TRBV20-1 and TRBJ2-7; TRBD1 agrees at 10 bases. The CDR3 extends over 15 amino acids. Germline loops: CDR1 DFQATT, CDR2 SNEGSKA (reference sequence). The J segment lost 9 bases and the V segment lost 2 bases, leaving 13 bases of the junction unmatched. Here the CDR3 DNA reads TGCAGTGCTAGACAACCTAGGACAGGGGGGGTGGTGCAGTACTTC. This sequence encodes CSARQPRTGGVVQYF.

This clonotype is categorized as medium-sized (0.01 to 0.1%). The chain combines TRBV11-2 with TRBJ2-2; no definite D call. CDR1 and CDR2 (germline): SGHAT, FQNNGV. The V and J ends lost 4 bases and 8 bases respectively, with 14 bases between them. The CDR3 runs to 14 residues. In DNA form, the CDR3 reads TGTGCCAGCAGCTCCAATTTTGGCAATGGGGAGCTGTTTTTT. Its protein product is CASSSNFGNGELFF.

The chain couples TRBV5-7 to TRBJ2-5, with TRBD2 matching 10 bases. Being an ORF, TRBV5-7 has a function that is uncertain. V dropped 6 bases and J dropped 5; count of bases not matched to a gene: 4. CDR3 length: 13 amino acids. The CDR3 sequence: CASTSGRWETQYF. The DNA for the CDR3 is TGTGCCAGCACTAGCGGGAGATGGGAGACCCAGTACTTC.